This T cell receptor beta chain was obtained from a study of T cell repertoires in cytomegalovirus infection. Study-level findings and limits: Summed frequency of public TCR beta families distinguished CMV carriers with the relevant HLA. The response measured ex vivo was dominated by TCR beta clonotypes (HLA-C-restricted and CMV-specific).

Germline V gene data show CDR1 as SGHTA and CDR2 as FQGNSA. This CDR3 contains 18 residues. V was pared by 5 bases and J by 0 bases, with 10 bases of the junction left unmatched. This clonotype was recorded at least ten times. Its antigen remains unknown. Via MiXCR, TCRdb re-called the reads, giving one row per CDR3 protein. This sample yields hundreds of thousands of distinct CDR3 sequences, of which roughly 9.3% are seen a single time; 2% to 3% belongs to the top ten. The rearrangement links TRBV7-2 to TRBJ2-3; TRBD1 matches 11 bases. Sequenced input: PBMCs. The TCR was taken from a human donor in good health (CMV status not recorded). Some clones in this sample may be carry-over from other donors' samples. In DNA, the CDR3 is TGTGCCAGCAGCCTTCGGACAGGGGGCCAACTCAGCACAGATACGCAGTATTTT. This sequence encodes CASSLRTGGQLSTDTQYF. Full variable domain (outside the CDR3, taken from reference TRBV7-2 and TRBJ2-3): GAGVSQSPSNKVTEKGKDVELRCDPISGHTALYWYRQSLGQGLEFLIYFQGNSAPDKSGLPSDRFSAERTGGSVSTLTIQRTQQEDSAVYLCASSLRTGGQLSTDTQYFGPGTRLTVL.